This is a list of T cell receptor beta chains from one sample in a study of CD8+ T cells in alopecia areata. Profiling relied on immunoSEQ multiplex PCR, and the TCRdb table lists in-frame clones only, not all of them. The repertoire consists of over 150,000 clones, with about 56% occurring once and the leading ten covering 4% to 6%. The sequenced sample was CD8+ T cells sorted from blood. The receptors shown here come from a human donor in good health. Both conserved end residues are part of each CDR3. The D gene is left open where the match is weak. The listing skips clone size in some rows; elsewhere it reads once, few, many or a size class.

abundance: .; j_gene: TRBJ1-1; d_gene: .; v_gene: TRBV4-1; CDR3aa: CASSQEAGGNTEAFF; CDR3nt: TGCGCCAGCAGCCAAGAGGCGGGGGGGAACACTGAAGCTTTCTTT
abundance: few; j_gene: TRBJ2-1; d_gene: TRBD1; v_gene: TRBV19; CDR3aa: CASTPPPGQGYNEQFF; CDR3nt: TGTGCCAGTACCCCACCTCCGGGACAGGGGTACAATGAGCAGTTCTTC
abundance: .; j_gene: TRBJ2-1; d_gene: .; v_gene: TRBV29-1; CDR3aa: CSVGGYEQFF; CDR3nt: TGCAGCGTTGGAGGTTATGAGCAGTTCTTC
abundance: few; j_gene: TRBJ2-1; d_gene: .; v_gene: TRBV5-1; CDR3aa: CASSLEGNEQFF; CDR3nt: TGCGCCAGCAGCTTGGAAGGCAATGAGCAGTTCTTC
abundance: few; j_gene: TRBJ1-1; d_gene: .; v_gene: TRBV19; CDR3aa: CASSIDLLGGDTEAFF; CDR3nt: TGTGCCAGTAGTATAGATCTACTCGGAGGGGACACTGAAGCTTTCTTT
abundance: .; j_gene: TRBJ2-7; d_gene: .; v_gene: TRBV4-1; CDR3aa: CASSQDHPAEREQYF; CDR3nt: TGCGCCAGCAGCCAAGATCACCCAGCGGAGAGGGAGCAGTACTTC
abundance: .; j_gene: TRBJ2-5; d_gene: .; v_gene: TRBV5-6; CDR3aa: CASSLAGETQYF; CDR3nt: TGTGCCAGCAGCTTGGCCGGAGAGACCCAGTACTTC
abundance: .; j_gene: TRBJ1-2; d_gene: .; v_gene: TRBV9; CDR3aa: CASSPAGTNYGYTF; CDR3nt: TGTGCCAGCAGCCCTGCCGGGACCAACTATGGCTACACCTTC
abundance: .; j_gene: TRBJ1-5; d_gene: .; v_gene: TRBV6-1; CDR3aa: CASILGEGIDKPQHF; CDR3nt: TGTGCCAGCATCTTGGGGGAGGGTATTGATAAGCCCCAGCATTTT
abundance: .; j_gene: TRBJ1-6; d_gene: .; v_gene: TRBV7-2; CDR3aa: CASSHWGMGTPLHF; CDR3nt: TGTGCCAGCAGCCACTGGGGTATGGGGACACCCCTCCACTTT
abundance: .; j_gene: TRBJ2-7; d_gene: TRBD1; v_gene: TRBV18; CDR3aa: CASSPGQDYEQYF; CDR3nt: TGTGCCAGCTCCCCAGGACAGGACTACGAGCAGTACTTC
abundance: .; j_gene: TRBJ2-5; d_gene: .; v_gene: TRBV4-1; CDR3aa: CASSQDNDQETQYF; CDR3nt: TGCGCCAGCAGCCAAGATAACGACCAAGAGACCCAGTACTTC
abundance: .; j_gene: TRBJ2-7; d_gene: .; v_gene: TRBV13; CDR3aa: CASSSRRAGGGEQYF; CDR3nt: TGTGCCAGCAGCTCCAGGCGGGCAGGGGGAGGGGAGCAGTACTTC
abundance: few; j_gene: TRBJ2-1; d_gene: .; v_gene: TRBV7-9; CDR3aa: CASSPGGRDNEQFF; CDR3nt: TGTGCCAGCAGCCCCGGAGGACGGGACAATGAGCAGTTCTTC
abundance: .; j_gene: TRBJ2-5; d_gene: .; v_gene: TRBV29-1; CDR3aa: CTAPEGQPQETQYF; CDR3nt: TGCACCGCTCCCGAGGGCCAGCCCCAAGAGACCCAGTACTTC
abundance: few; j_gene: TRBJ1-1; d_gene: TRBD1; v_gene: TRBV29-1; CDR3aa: CSVSAPTISGTGDLNTEAFF; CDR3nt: TGCAGCGTTTCGGCTCCGACTATATCCGGGACAGGAGACCTGAACACTGAAGCTTTCTTT
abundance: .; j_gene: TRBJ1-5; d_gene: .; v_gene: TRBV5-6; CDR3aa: CATSSGNQPQHF; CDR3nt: TGTGCCACCTCCTCGGGCAATCAGCCCCAGCATTTT
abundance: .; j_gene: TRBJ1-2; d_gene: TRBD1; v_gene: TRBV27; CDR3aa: CASSSGPGGVGYTF; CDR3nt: TGTGCCAGCAGTTCGGGACCAGGGGGTGTTGGCTACACCTTC
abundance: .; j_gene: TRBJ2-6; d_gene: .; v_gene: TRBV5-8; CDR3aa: CASRGRGTLSGANVLTF; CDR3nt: TGTGCCAGCAGAGGTAGGGGGACTCTCTCTGGGGCCAACGTCCTGACTTTC
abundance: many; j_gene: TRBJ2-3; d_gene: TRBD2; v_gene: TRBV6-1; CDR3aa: CASSESSGGADTQYF; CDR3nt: TGTGCCAGCAGTGAATCTAGCGGGGGGGCAGATACGCAGTATTTT
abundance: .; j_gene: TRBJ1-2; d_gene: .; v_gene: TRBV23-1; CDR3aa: CASSHPGGGNGYTF; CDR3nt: TGCGCCAGCAGTCATCCCGGGGGGGGGAACGGCTACACCTTC
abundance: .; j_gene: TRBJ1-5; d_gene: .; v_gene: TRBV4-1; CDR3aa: CASSQGQGPGQPQHF; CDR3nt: TGCGCCAGCAGCCAAGGGCAGGGTCCAGGTCAGCCCCAGCATTTT
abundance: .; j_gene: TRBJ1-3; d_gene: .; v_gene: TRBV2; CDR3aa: CASSLRTAGNTIYF; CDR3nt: TGTGCCAGCAGCCTTAGGACAGCTGGAAACACCATATATTTT
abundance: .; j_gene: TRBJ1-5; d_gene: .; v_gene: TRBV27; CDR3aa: CASSLFAGNQPQHF; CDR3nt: TGTGCCAGCAGTTTATTTGCGGGGAATCAGCCCCAGCATTTT
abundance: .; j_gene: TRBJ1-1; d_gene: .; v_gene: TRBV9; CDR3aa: CASSEGGNTEAFF; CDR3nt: TGTGCCAGCAGCGAGGGAGGGAACACTGAAGCTTTCTTT
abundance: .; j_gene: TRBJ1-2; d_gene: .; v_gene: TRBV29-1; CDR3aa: CSVDGSGSYGYAF; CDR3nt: TGCAGCGTTGATGGGAGTGGAAGCTATGGCTACGCCTTC
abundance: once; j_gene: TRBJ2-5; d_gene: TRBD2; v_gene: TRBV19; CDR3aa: CASSQRGSPQETQYF; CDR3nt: TGTGCCAGTAGTCAGCGGGGGAGTCCCCAAGAGACCCAGTACTTC
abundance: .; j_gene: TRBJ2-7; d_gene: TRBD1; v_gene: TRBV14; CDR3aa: CASSPTSGQVSYEQYF; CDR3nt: TGTGCCAGCAGCCCAACCTCGGGACAGGTCTCCTACGAGCAGTACTTC
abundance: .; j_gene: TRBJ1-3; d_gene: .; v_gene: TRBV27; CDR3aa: CASSSWDGNTIYF; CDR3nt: TGTGCCAGCAGTTCCTGGGACGGAAACACCATATATTTT
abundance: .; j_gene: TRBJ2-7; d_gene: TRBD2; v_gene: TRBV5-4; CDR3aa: CASSLSAGDHEQYF; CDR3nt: TGTGCCAGCAGCTTGTCTGCGGGGGACCACGAGCAGTACTTC
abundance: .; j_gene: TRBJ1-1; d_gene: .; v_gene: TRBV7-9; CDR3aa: CASSPVGGDTEAFF; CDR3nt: TGTGCCAGCAGCCCCGTGGGAGGGGACACTGAAGCTTTCTTT
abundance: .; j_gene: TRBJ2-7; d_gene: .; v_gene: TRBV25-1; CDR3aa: CASSRWGAYEQYF; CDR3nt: TGTGCCAGCAGTCGGTGGGGGGCTTACGAGCAGTACTTC
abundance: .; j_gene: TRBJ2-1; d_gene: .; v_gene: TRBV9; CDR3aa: CASSVGASSYNEQFF; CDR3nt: TGTGCCAGCAGCGTAGGGGCAAGCTCCTACAATGAGCAGTTCTTC
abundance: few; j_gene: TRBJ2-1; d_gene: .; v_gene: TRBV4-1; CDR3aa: CASSQDFVRFF; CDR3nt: TGCGCCAGCAGCCAAGACTTTGTGCGGTTCTTC
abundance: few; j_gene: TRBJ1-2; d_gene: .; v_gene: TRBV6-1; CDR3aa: CASSGDGPPMGMAYGYTF; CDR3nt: TGTGCCAGCAGTGGCGACGGCCCCCCTATGGGTATGGCCTATGGCTACACCTTC
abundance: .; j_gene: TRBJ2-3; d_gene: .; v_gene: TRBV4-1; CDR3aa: CASSQGFPATDTQYF; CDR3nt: TGCGCCAGCAGCCAAGGTTTCCCGGCCACAGATACGCAGTATTTT
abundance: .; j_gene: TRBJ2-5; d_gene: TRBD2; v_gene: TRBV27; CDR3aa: CASKELAGEQQETQYF; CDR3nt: TGTGCCAGCAAGGAACTAGCGGGGGAGCAACAAGAGACCCAGTACTTC
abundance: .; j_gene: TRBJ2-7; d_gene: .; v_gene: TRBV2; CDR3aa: CASSELQGPNHEQYF; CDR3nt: TGTGCCAGCAGTGAACTACAGGGCCCGAACCACGAGCAGTACTTC
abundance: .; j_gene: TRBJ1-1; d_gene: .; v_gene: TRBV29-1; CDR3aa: CSTPGETGTEAFF; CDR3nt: TGCAGCACCCCGGGAGAAACGGGGACTGAAGCTTTCTTT
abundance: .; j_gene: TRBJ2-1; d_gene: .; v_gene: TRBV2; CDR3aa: CASSGENNEQFF; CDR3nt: TGTGCCAGCAGTGGGGAGAACAATGAGCAGTTCTTC
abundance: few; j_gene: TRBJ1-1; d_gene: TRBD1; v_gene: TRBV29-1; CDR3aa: CSGNRDRDTEAFF; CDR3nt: TGCAGCGGCAACCGGGACAGGGACACTGAAGCTTTCTTT
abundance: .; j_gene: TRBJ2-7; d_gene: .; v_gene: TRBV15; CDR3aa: CATSPRTGSYEQYF; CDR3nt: TGTGCCACCAGCCCCCGAACAGGGAGCTACGAGCAGTACTTC
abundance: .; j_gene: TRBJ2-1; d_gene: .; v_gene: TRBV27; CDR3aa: CASSREGGQFF; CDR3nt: TGTGCCAGCAGCCGCGAGGGCGGACAGTTCTTC
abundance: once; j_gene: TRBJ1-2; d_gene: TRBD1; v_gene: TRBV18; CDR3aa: CASSGQGAEYGYTF; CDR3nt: TGTGCCAGCTCCGGACAGGGGGCAGAGTATGGCTACACCTTC
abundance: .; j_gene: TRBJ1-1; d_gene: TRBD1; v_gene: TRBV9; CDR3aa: CASTGRPDRGNTEAFF; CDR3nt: TGTGCCAGCACCGGTAGACCGGACAGGGGGAACACTGAAGCTTTCTTT
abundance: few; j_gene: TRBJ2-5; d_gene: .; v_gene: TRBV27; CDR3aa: CASTIRWGGQETQYF; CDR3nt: TGTGCCAGCACCATACGGTGGGGTGGACAAGAGACCCAGTACTTC
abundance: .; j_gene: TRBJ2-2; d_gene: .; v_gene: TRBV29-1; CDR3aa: CSAYRVDTGELFF; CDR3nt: TGCAGCGCTTACAGGGTGGACACCGGGGAGCTGTTTTTT
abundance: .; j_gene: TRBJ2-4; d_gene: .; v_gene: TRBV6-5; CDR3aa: CASSYRGAPLGIQYF; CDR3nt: TGTGCCAGCAGTTACCGTGGGGCCCCATTGGGCATTCAGTACTTC
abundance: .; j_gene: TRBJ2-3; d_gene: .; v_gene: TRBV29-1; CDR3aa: CSVVDNPDTQYF; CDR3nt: TGCAGCGTTGTTGACAACCCAGATACGCAGTATTTT
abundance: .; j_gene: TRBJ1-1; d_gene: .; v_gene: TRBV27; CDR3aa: CASSYRANLNTEAFF; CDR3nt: TGTGCCAGCAGTTATAGGGCCAACCTGAACACTGAAGCTTTCTTT
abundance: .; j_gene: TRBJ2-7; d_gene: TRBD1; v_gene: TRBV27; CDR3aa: CASSLVGQGVYEQYF; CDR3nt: TGTGCCAGCAGTTTAGTGGGACAGGGGGTCTACGAGCAGTACTTC
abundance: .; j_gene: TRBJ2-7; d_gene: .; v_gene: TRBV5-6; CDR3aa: CASSFSSEQYF; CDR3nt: TGTGCCAGCAGCTTCAGCAGCGAGCAGTACTTC
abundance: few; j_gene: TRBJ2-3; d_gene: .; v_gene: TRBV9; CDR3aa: CASSVSSGGSTDTQYF; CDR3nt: TGTGCCAGCAGCGTATCCTCGGGGGGCAGCACAGATACGCAGTATTTT